The rows below give T cell receptor beta chains drawn from one sample of a study of vaccination and CD4 T cells after COVID-19. Using its own MiXCR run on the PCR reads, TCRdb lists one record per CDR3 protein. The table records about 21,000 distinct CDR3 sequences, about 51% of them present only once. These TCRs' antigens remain unknown. The sample consisted of CD4+ T cells from blood, cultured in vitro. The receptors originated from a human donor who had recovered from COVID-19. Both conserved end residues are part of each CDR3. A D gene is named only where the DNA matches it firmly. Clone size, where shown, is once, few, many, or a class for clones that have expanded.

v_gene	j_gene	abundance	len	d_gene	CDR3nt	CDR3aa
TRBV6-2/TRBV6-3	TRBJ1-1	once	15	TRBD1	TGTGCCAGCAGAATTTGGACAGGGGAGAACACTGAAGCTTTCTTT	CASRIWTGENTEAFF
TRBV28	TRBJ1-2	NA	15	NA	TGTGCCAGCAGCCACCGGGGGCAGGTCGTCTATGGCTACACCTTC	CASSHRGQVVYGYTF
TRBV7-6	TRBJ1-2	few	16	TRBD1	TGTGCCAGCAGCTTAGCGTTGGACAGGGGGTGGGATGGCTACACCTTC	CASSLALDRGWDGYTF
TRBV7-2	TRBJ2-7	NA	13	NA	TGTGCCAGCAGCCCCGGGATTTACTACGAGCAGTACTTC	CASSPGIYYEQYF
TRBV5-1	TRBJ1-5	NA	14	NA	TGCGCCAGCAGCGAGGCCCCAGGAGTTCAGCCCCAGCATTTT	CASSEAPGVQPQHF
TRBV6-1	TRBJ2-7	NA	13	NA	TGTGCCAGCAGGCCCGGAGGCGTGGACGAGCAGTACTTC	CASRPGGVDEQYF
TRBV18	TRBJ2-2	NA	13	NA	TGTGCCAGCTCAGTGGCGAACACCGGGGAGCTGTTTTTT	CASSVANTGELFF
TRBV20-1	TRBJ1-2	few	11	NA	TGCAGTGCTAGACACTCCTATGGCTACACCTTC	CSARHSYGYTF
TRBV6-1	TRBJ2-7	NA	17	TRBD2	TGTGCCAGCATCAGGACTAGCGGGGGGGCCAGCTCCTACGAGCAGTACTTC	CASIRTSGGASSYEQYF
TRBV6-1	TRBJ2-4	NA	16	TRBD1	TGTGCCAGCAGTCGACAGGGGAGTGGGGCCAAAAACATTCAGTACTTC	CASSRQGSGAKNIQYF
TRBV5-4	TRBJ2-3	NA	17	NA	TGTGCCAGCAGCCTTTCAAGGGCTCGGACTAGCACAGATACGCAGTATTTT	CASSLSRARTSTDTQYF
TRBV24-1	TRBJ2-3	few	13	NA	TGTGCCACCAGTGATTTGTTAGTAGATACGCAGTATTTT	CATSDLLVDTQYF
TRBV5-1	TRBJ2-3	NA	16	TRBD2	TGCGCCAGTGAAGGGACTAGCGGGGGGTTGACAGATACGCAGTATTTT	CASEGTSGGLTDTQYF
TRBV7-2	TRBJ2-7	NA	14	TRBD2	TGTGCCAGCAGCTTCGCGGGGGGGAACTACGAGCAGTACTTC	CASSFAGGNYEQYF
TRBV6-5	TRBJ1-6	NA	18	NA	TGTGCCAGCAGTTACTCGAGTTCCAGGTTCCTATATAATTCACCCCTCCACTTT	CASSYSSSRFLYNSPLHF
TRBV20-1	TRBJ1-6	few	16	TRBD1	TGCAGTGCTAACCCAGCCGGGACAGGGGATAATTCACCCCTCCACTTT	CSANPAGTGDNSPLHF
TRBV10-3	TRBJ1-2	NA	14	TRBD1	TGTGCCATCGCGCCCTGGACAGGCCACTATGGCTACACCTTC	CAIAPWTGHYGYTF
TRBV7-2	TRBJ1-1	NA	13	NA	TGTGCCAGCAGCTTGATTGGGAACACTGAAGCTTTCTTT	CASSLIGNTEAFF
TRBV19	TRBJ2-5	NA	15	TRBD1	TGTGCCAGTAGTGCGACAGGGGATCACACCGAGACCCAGTACTTC	CASSATGDHTETQYF
TRBV20-1	TRBJ2-5	few	13	NA	TGCAGTGCTAGTTGGGCTGCCCGGGAGACCCAGTACTTC	CSASWAARETQYF
TRBV6-1	TRBJ1-5	few	18	NA	TGTGCCAGCAGTGAATCCGTGACACTCTTACCTACTGATCAGCCCCAGCATTTT	CASSESVTLLPTDQPQHF
TRBV7-4	TRBJ2-1	NA	15	NA	TGTGCCAGCAGCGTAGGGGGGAGCTCCTACAATGAGCAGTTCTTC	CASSVGGSSYNEQFF
TRBV6-1	TRBJ1-5	NA	14	NA	TGTGCCAGCGCTCCCCTGAGAGGCAATCAGCCCCAGCATTTT	CASAPLRGNQPQHF
TRBV6-5	TRBJ1-2	few	14	NA	TGTGCCAGCAGTTACTCCACATCGGACTATGGCTACACCTTC	CASSYSTSDYGYTF
TRBV9	TRBJ2-2	NA	17	TRBD1	TGTGCCAGCAGCCCAGGGACAGGGGGCGTTAGAACCGGGGAGCTGTTTTTT	CASSPGTGGVRTGELFF
TRBV28	TRBJ2-5	NA	12	NA	TGTGCCAGCAGTGCGGGGTGGGGGACCCAGTACTTC	CASSAGWGTQYF
TRBV6-2/TRBV6-3	TRBJ2-5	NA	12	NA	TGTGCTGCAGGGGATTATCAAGAGACCCAGTACTTC	CAAGDYQETQYF
TRBV2	TRBJ2-7	NA	16	NA	TGTGCCAGCAGTGAATATCCGGGACTGGCAAACTACGAGCAGTACTTC	CASSEYPGLANYEQYF
TRBV28	TRBJ1-2	NA	14	NA	TGTGCCAGCTTCAACTCAGGGTCGAACTATGGCTACACCTTC	CASFNSGSNYGYTF
TRBV3-1	TRBJ2-7	once	14	NA	TGTGTCAGCAGTCCGGCACAGGCGGTCTACGAGCAGTACTTC	CVSSPAQAVYEQYF
TRBV19	TRBJ1-5	few	15	TRBD1	TGTGCCAGTAGGTCTACAGGGGCCTCCGGGCAGCCCCAGCATTTT	CASRSTGASGQPQHF
TRBV27	TRBJ1-2	once	15	TRBD1	TGTGCCAGCAGTTTAGGCGGAGGGGGCAACTATGGCTACACCTTC	CASSLGGGGNYGYTF
TRBV14	TRBJ2-2	once	16	TRBD2	TGTGCCAGCAGCCAAGAAGCGGGGGTGAACACCGGGGAGCTGTTTTTT	CASSQEAGVNTGELFF
TRBV19	TRBJ2-5	NA	13	NA	TGTGCCAGTAGTCCGGGATTTCAAGAGACCCAGTACTTC	CASSPGFQETQYF
TRBV6-1	TRBJ1-5	NA	15	NA	TGTGCCAGCAGTGAAGGTCGGATTGGAAATCAGCCCCAGCATTTT	CASSEGRIGNQPQHF
TRBV2	TRBJ1-1	NA	13	NA	TGTGCCAGCACTCAGGGCCAGAACACTGAAGCTTTCTTT	CASTQGQNTEAFF
TRBV12-3/TRBV12-4	TRBJ1-6	NA	17	NA	TGTGCCAGCAGACAGGACGGTTGGAGCTCCTATAATTCACCCCTCCACTTT	CASRQDGWSSYNSPLHF
TRBV4-1	TRBJ2-7	NA	15	TRBD1	TGCGCCAGCAGCGGTTGGACAGGGATCTCCTACGAGCAGTACTTC	CASSGWTGISYEQYF
TRBV6-2/TRBV6-3	TRBJ2-5	NA	17	TRBD2	TGTGCCAGCAGTTACCATCTAGCGGGAGGAGGTTCAGAGACCCAGTACTTC	CASSYHLAGGGSETQYF
TRBV2	TRBJ2-5	NA	13	NA	TGTGCCAGCAGTGACAGCTTACAAGAGACCCAGTACTTC	CASSDSLQETQYF
TRBV20-1	TRBJ2-5	NA	14	NA	TGCAGTGCTGAGGGGGGGACCCAACGGGAGACCCAGTACTTC	CSAEGGTQRETQYF
TRBV18	TRBJ1-5	medium-sized	15	TRBD1	TGTGCCAGCTCACCGGACAGGGGAGGCAATCAGCCCCAGCATTTT	CASSPDRGGNQPQHF
TRBV28	TRBJ1-4	NA	15	NA	TGTGCCAGCAGTCCGCCGTCAGGCTCTTGGGGAAAACTGTTTTTT	CASSPPSGSWGKLFF
TRBV6-1	TRBJ2-5	NA	15	NA	TGTGCCAGCAGTGAATCAACAGGACCCCAAGAGACCCAGTACTTC	CASSESTGPQETQYF
TRBV11-3	TRBJ1-2	NA	13	NA	TGTGCCAGCAGCTTAGCTGGGAGCTATGGCTACACCTTC	CASSLAGSYGYTF
TRBV7-2	TRBJ2-1	NA	15	TRBD2	TGTGCCAGCAGCCCGAGACTAGCGACGGAGGGTGAGCAGTTCTTC	CASSPRLATEGEQFF